This T cell receptor (beta chain) was recovered during a study of CD8+CD57+ T cells in acquired aplastic anemia listed by TCRdb under 2018. Some background on the complete study: Extracted DNA from sorted CD4+ and CD8+ cells averaged about 3 ug, ranging from about 0.19 to 30 ug. CD8+CD57+ expansion was defined as a frequency above the mean frequency observed in healthy subjects. Overall study results and their limits: Roughly 31 CD8+ CDR3 sequences were shared between patients and controls but appeared highly expressed in patients and within their immunodominant clones. No significant difference in CD8+ Simpson's diversity was found between patients and healthy controls (P=0.060).

Patients chosen for sequencing had shown expansion of CD8+CD57+ cells by flow cytometry. All patients had severe acquired aplastic anemia diagnosed by International Study of Aplastic Anemia and Agranulocytosis and Camitta criteria. No patient had received any therapy when blood was sampled. In the study, sorted CD4+ and CD8+ blood T cells from patients with severe aplastic anemia and from healthy subjects underwent deep sequencing of TCR repertoires. Patients were enrolled in the USA under clinicaltrials.gov protocols 00001620, 01623167, 00001397, 00071045, 00081523 and 00961064. Ficoll-Paque density gradient centrifugation was used to isolate peripheral blood mononuclear cells. Before DNA extraction, CD4+ and CD8+ T cells were sorted by FACS or by magnetic beads. Profiling of TCR beta VDJ combinations and CDR3 sequences used genomic DNA as the template. An Illumina HiSeq 2000 was the platform used for TCR repertoire sequencing. In the paper's pipeline: Repertoires were assessed using TRBV/TRBJ rearrangement plots, CDR3 size and DJ length profiles, and Simpson's diversity index. Whichever DNA sequence was most abundant in the deep sequencing data was defined as the immunodominant clone. CDR3 amino acid sequences were screened for sharing across subjects and were compared with published repertoires and the VDJdb database. The public sequencing data were trimmed at Q25 with fastp and processed into clonotypes with MiXCR by TCRdb, which kept only in-frame beta chains. Merged by CDR3 protein, the rows form single entries marked with the most common genes and DNA. The V and J calls reflect TCRdb's pipeline rather than the authors' work. The sample table records about 250,000 distinct CDR3 sequences; approximately 45% of these occur just once. The top ten hold 6.5% to 10% of the sample.

Reading the germline V gene gives CDR1 ENHRY and CDR2 SYGVKD. Trimming accounts for 4 bases at V and 5 bases at J, while the number of junction bases matched to no gene is 3. The CDR3 covers 14 residues, taking in both the cysteine and the phenylalanine. Of all the DNA, just the CDR3 is kept, 42 bases in frame from base 1. In this sample, this clonotype turned up many times. Which antigen it targets is not known. No base quality values were provided; no much bigger clone lies one nucleotide off. The V and J genes are TRBV10-3 and TRBJ2-5; TRBD2 agrees with 11 junctional bases. This receptor was taken from a human donor with aplastic anemia. The sequenced sample was sorted CD4+, CD8+, or CD8+CD57+ T cells (not recorded which) from PBMCs. CDR3 protein: CAISVRLAGETQYF. The nucleotides read TGTGCCATCAGTGTGCGACTAGCGGGGGAGACCCAGTACTTC.